This entry lists 20 T cell receptor beta chains sequenced from one sample in a study of post-analysis software for immune sequencing data. Unique molecular identifiers had been added to the TCR beta cDNA libraries. TCRdb used MiXCR to reprocess the PCR reads, holding one entry per CDR3 protein. In the table there are 750,000 to 950,000 distinct CDR3 sequences, 46% of which are singletons. The antigens of these receptors remain unknown. The study's findings and limits: In patients, about 5 TRBV segments were more frequent than in controls, with TRBV5-6, TRBV5-1 and TRBV20-1 among them.

The sequenced sample consisted of blood. The receptors shown here come from a girl between 5 and 17 years old with multiple sclerosis.

J is TRBJ2-5 and V is TRBV5-1; 9 positions match TRBD1. The J call may be incorrect, as the DNA end agrees better with TRBJ2-7. The CDR3 is 16 residues long. The germline gives CDR1 SGHRS, CDR2 YFSETQ. The CDR3 DNA reads as TGCGCCAGCAGCTTAGAAGCACAGGGGGCCGGCGACGAGCAGTACTTC. Its translation is CASSLEAQGAGDEQYF.

The CDR3 DNA reads TGTGCCAGCAGTGCGACCACAGGGGGCAACACTGAAGCTTTCTTT. It encodes CASSATTGGNTEAFF. The chain employs TRBV6-4 and TRBJ1-1; 9 bases are shared with TRBD1. Germline loops: CDR1 MRHNA, CDR2 SNTAGT. The J segment lost 2 bases and the V segment lost 4 bases, leaving 5 bases of the junction unmatched. The CDR3 covers 15 residues.

This rearrangement joins TRBV6-5 to TRBJ2-7; maybe TRBD1 (6 bases). The length of the CDR3 is 14 residues. Germline V CDR1 and CDR2: MNHEY, SVGAGI. V shed 7 bases and J shed 2 bases, with 15 bases lying between them. The CDR3 protein is CASNRGTSTYEQYF. CDR3 DNA sequence: TGTGCCAGCAACCGAGGGACATCTACCTACGAGCAGTACTTC.

The rearrangement uses TRBV10-3 and TRBJ2-1; TRBD2 matches at 7 bases. Germline lookup yields CDR1 ENHRY and CDR2 SYGVKD. Unmatched junction bases numbered 5, after V lost 6 bases and J lost 0 bases. This CDR3 is 15 amino acids long. CDR3 sequence reads: CAIRESGISYNEQFF. The CDR3 nucleotides are TGTGCCATCAGGGAGAGCGGGATCTCCTACAATGAGCAGTTCTTC.

The rearrangement joins TRBV25-1 to TRBJ2-5; 11 nucleotides agree with TRBD2. The CDR3 contains 16 residues. V trimming: 5 bases; J trimming: 4 bases; junction bases outside the gene matches: 9. Germline CDR1 and CDR2: MGHDK and SYGVNS. The CDR3 DNA sequence: TGTGCCAGCAGTTTACTAGCGGGAGTTGGAGGAGAGACCCAGTACTTC. Translated: CASSLLAGVGGETQYF.

CDR3 DNA: TGTGCCAGCAGCTCTACAGGGACCTCCTACAATGAGCAGTACTTC. This sequence encodes CASSSTGTSYNEQYF. The chain recombines TRBV7-2 with TRBJ2-1, with D tentatively TRBD1 (6 bases). The J call is in doubt because the DNA end fits TRBJ2-7 better. The CDR3 sequence is 15 residues long. Germline V CDR1 and CDR2: SGHTA, FQGNSA.

This chain links TRBV15 with TRBJ2-5; weak D call: TRBD1 (6 bases). V shed 3 bases and J shed 0 bases, with 14 bases lying between them. CDR3 length equals 16 residues. CDR1 is LNHNV and CDR2 is YYDKDF in the germline V gene (reference sequence). The CDR3 DNA sequence: TGTGCCACCAGCAGGGACAGCGCCACGAACCAAGAGACCCAGTACTTC. Encoded protein: CATSRDSATNQETQYF. The whole variable domain, remainder taken from reference TRBV15 and TRBJ2-5, is DAMVIQNPRYQVTQFGKPVTLSCSQTLNHNVMYWYQQKSSQAPKLLFHYYDKDFNNEADTPDNFQSRRPNTSFCFLDIRSPGLGDTAMYLCATSRDSATNQETQYFGPGTRLLVL.

V is TRBV12-5 and J is TRBJ2-1, with 10 nucleotides matching TRBD2. This CDR3 region has 15 residues. Per germline, CDR1 LGHNT and CDR2 FRNRAP. Trimming took 4 bases from V and 6 from J; bases not matched to a gene: 6. The CDR3 DNA follows: TGTGCTAGTGGTTCTAGCGGGAGAGGGTCCAATGAGCAGTTCTTC. Amino acids: CASGSSGRGSNEQFF.

The rearrangement links TRBV4-1 to TRBJ2-1, with a tentative D call TRBD2 (7 bases). From germline, CDR1 is MGHRA and CDR2 YSYEKL. Trimming cost V 0 bases and J 8 bases, with 14 bases left between them. The CDR3 is 15 amino acids. The CDR3 sequence: CASSQDDRTSDEQFF. The CDR3 region has the DNA TGCGCCAGCAGCCAAGATGACAGGACTAGTGATGAGCAGTTCTTC.

A word on this clonotype: The CDR3 does not close with the conserved phenylalanine or tryptophan, likely indicating a read error. This chain joins TRBV9 and TRBJ1-2; the D is unclear. Trimming stripped 4 bases from V and 3 bases from J, with 16 bases between. The V gene's germline CDR1 is SGDLS and CDR2 YYNGEE. There are 15 residues in the CDR3. CDR3 nucleotide sequence: TGTGCCAGCAGCCCGGCTGAGGGAATTCACTATGGCTACACCTGC. Its protein product is CASSPAEGIHYGYTC.

The V and J genes are TRBV20-1 and TRBJ2-1, with 11 bases that match TRBD2. The CDR3 length is 20 residues. Losses at the gene ends were 0 bases for V and 6 bases for J; bases not matched to a gene: 19. Germline-derived CDR1 and CDR2 are DFQATT and SNEGSKA (reference sequence). The CDR3 sequence: CSARDGVRLAGGLGGNEQFF. Written as DNA, the CDR3 is TGCAGTGCTAGAGATGGAGTGAGGCTAGCGGGAGGTTTAGGGGGCAATGAGCAGTTCTTC.

This clonotype was found a few times. This sequence joins TRBV5-1 and TRBJ2-3; a possible D gene is TRBD2 (5 bases). The CDR3 is 16 residues long. Germline CDR1 reads SGHRS; CDR2 reads YFSETQ. V gave up 0 bases and J gave up 0 bases, with 11 bases separating them. CDR3 residues: CASSLAFRTSTDTQYF. The CDR3 DNA is TGCGCCAGCAGCTTGGCCTTTCGGACTAGCACAGATACGCAGTATTTT.

The chain employs TRBV20-1 and TRBJ2-5; D gene uncertain. CDR1 and CDR2 (germline): DFQATT, SNEGSKA (reference sequence). This CDR3 has 11 amino acids. V dropped 1 base and J dropped 6 bases, with 6 bases sitting between them. This CDR3 reads CSARVGQTQYF. The CDR3, as DNA: TGCAGTGCTAGAGTCGGCCAGACCCAGTACTTC.

The rearrangement joins TRBV19 to TRBJ2-7, with 11 bases lining up with TRBD2. The CDR3 runs 15 residues. The germline CDR1 and CDR2 sequences are LNHDA and SQIVND (reference sequence). The J segment lost 6 bases and the V segment lost 4 bases, leaving 8 bases of the junction unmatched. The CDR3 spells CASSRLGTSGSEQYF. In DNA, the CDR3 is TGTGCCAGTAGTAGGTTAGGCACTAGCGGGAGCGAGCAGTACTTC.

The chain recombines TRBV2 with TRBJ2-7; D is uncertain. In germline, CDR1 is SNHLY, CDR2 FYNNEI. Trimming removed 8 bases from V and 6 bases from J, with 8 bases in between. This CDR3 is 10 amino acids long. The CDR3, as DNA: TGTGCCAGCTGGGGTAGCGAGCAGTACTTC. Amino acid sequence: CASWGSEQYF.

This chain links TRBV27 with TRBJ2-3; 7 nucleotides agree with TRBD2. This CDR3 has 15 residues. Unmatched junction bases numbered 4, after V lost 4 bases and J lost 0 bases. The germline gives CDR1 MNHEY, CDR2 SMNVEV (reference sequence). The CDR3 DNA reads TGTGCCAGCAGTTGGTTTAGCGGGAGCACAGATACGCAGTATTTT. Translating gives CASSWFSGSTDTQYF.

This clonotype was observed a handful of times. The rearrangement links TRBV12-3 or TRBV12-4 to TRBJ2-7; TRBD2 aligns across 7 bases. This CDR3 contains 16 residues. Trimming at V came to 5 bases and at J to 2 bases, leaving 12 bases not matched to a gene. For the CDR3, the DNA is TGTGCCAGCAGTCCCCGGGCTAGCGGAGTCCCCTACGAGCAGTACTTC. Translation gives CASSPRASGVPYEQYF.

This clonotype was detected a few times. This sequence joins TRBV20-1 and TRBJ2-3, with D tentatively TRBD1 (6 bases). V was cut by 3 bases and J by 0 bases, with 19 bases left in between. Germline assignment: CDR1 DFQATT and CDR2 SNEGSKA (reference sequence). The CDR3 sequence is 17 residues long. CDR3 nucleotides: TGCAGTGCTAGGGATGTCCCAGGGGTGAAAAGCACAGATACGCAGTATTTT. Its protein product is CSARDVPGVKSTDTQYF.

V and J are TRBV20-1 and TRBJ2-7; TRBD2 aligns across 10 bases. The CDR3 runs 16 residues. Germline-derived CDR1 and CDR2 are DFQATT and SNEGSKA (reference sequence). V was pared by 0 bases and J by 3 bases, with 8 bases of the junction left unmatched. The CDR3 loop reads CSARDRRLAGVYEQYF. The CDR3 DNA sequence: TGCAGTGCTAGAGATAGGAGACTAGCGGGTGTCTACGAGCAGTACTTC.

The chain uses TRBV29-1 and TRBJ2-1, with TRBD2 matching 13 bases. The germline V gene has CDR1 SQVTM and CDR2 ANQGSEA. V dropped 4 bases and J dropped 6; count of bases not matched to a gene: 12. The CDR3 extends over 17 amino acids. The CDR3 is CSVAPTSGRPAGNEQFF. CDR3 sequence (DNA): TGCAGCGTTGCACCGACTAGCGGGAGGCCTGCCGGCAATGAGCAGTTCTTC.